What follows describes a single T cell receptor (beta chain). The target antigen is unknown. This sample was included in a study of T-cell memory formation after mild COVID-19. Deletions cut 6 bases from V and 5 bases from J, with 16 bases between. The CDR3 is made up of 14 amino acids. Germline CDR1 reads MNHEY; CDR2 reads SVGAGI. Study-level findings and limits: Later expanders leaned toward CD4+, whereas clones contracting from day 15 to 85 were balanced CD4/CD8. Some SARS-CoV-2-responding clones were already detected in memory before infection. Clones which contracted sat mainly in CM and EM if CD4+, and in EMRA if CD8+.

TCRdb ran MiXCR on the 5' RACE reads and lists one entry per CDR3 protein. The repertoire consists of about 350,000 distinct CDR3 sequences, with roughly 13% occurring once and the leading ten covering about a fifth. This clonotype originated in a man between 18 and 29 years old who had mild COVID-19 (a few samples of this study predate the infection). Cell type and time point are not known. The chain employs TRBV6-5 and TRBJ2-5, with D perhaps TRBD1 (6 bases). Input material: PBMCs or a T cell subset sorted from them (not recorded which). CDR3: CASRSTGIYETQYF. Here the CDR3 DNA reads TGTGCCAGCAGGAGTACAGGGATTTACGAGACCCAGTACTTC.